The 5 T cell receptor beta chains presented below share a single source sample, sequenced in a study of blood T cell repertoires in COVID-19. TCRdb keeps only in-frame clones here, not all; method: immunoSEQ multiplex PCR. The repertoire holds some 50,000 clones, with approximately 84% as singletons. Sequenced input: peripheral blood. The receptors originated from a human donor in a cohort sampled during active COVID-19.

J is TRBJ2-7 and V is TRBV12-3 or TRBV12-4; possibly TRBD1 for D (5 bases). CDR3 size: 13 residues. Trimming left V 3 bases short and J 4 bases short, with 10 bases between. The chain's CDR3 is CASSFDRGYEQYF. For the CDR3, the DNA is TGTGCCAGCAGTTTCGACAGAGGTTACGAGCAGTACTTC.

The gene calls are TRBV11-2 and TRBJ2-1; D call uncertain. Germline CDR1 SGHAT, CDR2 FQNNGV. The CDR3 totals 16 residues. V gave up 1 base and J gave up 4 bases, with 14 bases separating them. This CDR3 is CASSLGWVRKYNEQFF. CDR3 in DNA: TGTGCCAGCAGCTTAGGATGGGTGAGGAAGTACAATGAGCAGTTCTTC.

The rearrangement uses TRBV6-2 or TRBV6-3 and TRBJ1-1, with D possibly TRBD1 on 6 matching bases. The CDR3 is 13 amino acids. Trimming left V 3 bases short and J 5 bases short, with 10 bases between. Germline V gives CDR1 MNHEY, CDR2 SVGEGT. The CDR3 spells CASSYEGGTEAFF. The CDR3 coding sequence is TGTGCCAGCAGTTATGAGGGGGGGACTGAAGCTTTCTTT.

V is TRBV5-5 and J is TRBJ2-1; TRBD2 is a possible D gene (7 bases). Trimming stripped 5 bases from V and 5 bases from J, with 17 bases between. This CDR3 has 15 amino acids. The V gene's germline CDR1 is SGHKS and CDR2 YYEKEE (reference sequence). CDR3 amino acids: CASSPLPGGHNEQFF. CDR3 sequence (DNA): TGTGCCAGCAGTCCTCTGCCGGGGGGCCACAATGAGCAGTTCTTC.

The chain uses TRBV11-2 and TRBJ2-3; 10 bases are shared with TRBD2. This CDR3 has 17 amino acids. Germline V gene sequence: CDR1 SGHAT, CDR2 FQNNGV. Germline trimming cut 5 bases from V and 1 base from J; bases unmatched to any gene: 9. The CDR3 here is CASSRRRLAGGTDTQYF. The CDR3 nucleotides are TGTGCCAGCAGCCGGAGGAGGCTAGCGGGGGGCACAGATACGCAGTATTTT.